This TCR beta chain stems from a study of shared clonotypes between healthy human individuals. Turning to the study itself: Sampling drew on donors who were a couple of women and a few men aged 18 to 49.

Using immunoSEQ multiplex PCR, the repertoire was profiled, and TCRdb retains in-frame clones only, with some absent. The repertoire includes over a million clones, roughly 74% of them detected once, and 0.6% to 0.75% sits in the top ten. Overall study findings and caveats: Estimated richness values were generally larger in naive subsets than in memory subsets.

As regards this clone: Its antigen is unidentified.

CDR1 and CDR2 (germline): DFQATT, SNEGSKA (reference sequence). The CDR3 loop spans 11 amino acids. The junction had 2 bases not matched to a gene; V was cut back by 4 bases and J by 5 bases. This sequence originates from a man in his late teens or twenties in good health. Some clones in this sample may be carry-over from other donors' samples. Sequencing input: memory CD4+ T cells from PBMCs. This sample's subset: CD45RA-negative fraction. The chain joins TRBV20-1 to TRBJ2-7; 7 nucleotides line up with TRBD1. The CDR3: CSANRGDEQYF. The CDR3 nucleotides read TGCAGTGCTAACAGGGGAGACGAGCAGTACTTC.